The clone carrying this TCR beta chain was seen only once. The antigen is undetermined. Sorted-subset replicate PCRs used about 0.2 ug DNA, some 30,000 T cell genomes. TCRdb's table, derived via immunoSEQ multiplex PCR, lists solely in-frame clones and lacks some. The sample contains hundreds of thousands of clones, approximately 95% of which appear only once. The source of the sample is a study of shared clonotypes between healthy human individuals. The wider study: Each donor's CD8 memory used one plate, CD8 naive two, each CD4 subset three.

CDR3 size: 13 residues. Trimming stripped 1 base from V and 0 bases from J, with 3 bases between. Germline values: CDR1 SSHAT, CDR2 FNYEAQ (reference sequence). Naive CD8 cells comprised CD45RO-negative, CCR7-positively selected cells, excluding terminally differentiated effector memory CD45RA+ cells. HIV-negative, healthy adults without recent acute infections or vaccinations were the donors. Study findings and constraints: Sharing across four donors was highest in naive CD4 (around 5%) and lowest in memory CD8 (around 0.4%).

The sequence was obtained from a woman aged 25 to 39 in good health. The sample consisted of naive CD8+ T cells sorted from blood. The chain employs TRBV7-7 and TRBJ1-1; no reliable D call. The CDR3 DNA reads TGTGCCAGCAGCTTAGTAGTGAACACTGAAGCTTTCTTT. This gives the protein CASSLVVNTEAFF. Complete variable domain (other parts from reference TRBV7-7 and TRBJ1-1): GAGVSQSPRYKVTKRGQDVTLRCDPISSHATLYWYQQALGQGPEFLTYFNYEAQPDKSGLPSDRFSAERPEGSISTLTIQRTEQRDSAMYRCASSLVVNTEAFFGQGTRLTVV.